This T cell receptor beta chain was sequenced during a study of cytomegalovirus exposure and HLA in healthy donors. Overall study results and limits: Altogether, 164 TCR beta chains were recorded as cytomegalovirus-associated.

The CDR3 runs to 14 residues. V lost 3 bases, J lost 10 bases, and 16 bases lay in between. Germline loops: CDR1 GTSNPN, CDR2 SVGIG (reference sequence). Nominally healthy donors were sampled, though unrecorded immune exposures were likely. Use of 60 Vbeta and 13 Jbeta primers characterized the PCR. Produced via immunoSEQ multiplex PCR; TCRdb's table is partial and in-frame only. Found here are 65,000 to 100,000 clones, around three quarters of them singletons; the top ten hold about 3%. Details on this clone: What it binds is not known.

This chain connects TRBV30 to TRBJ1-6; weak D call: TRBD1 (5 bases). The sequencing input was PBMCs. The sequence came from a man between 40 and 49 years old in good health and CMV-seronegative. Here the CDR3 reads CAWRAGTWDSPLHF. CDR3 nucleotide sequence: TGTGCCTGGAGGGCCGGGACTTGGGACTCACCCCTCCACTTT.